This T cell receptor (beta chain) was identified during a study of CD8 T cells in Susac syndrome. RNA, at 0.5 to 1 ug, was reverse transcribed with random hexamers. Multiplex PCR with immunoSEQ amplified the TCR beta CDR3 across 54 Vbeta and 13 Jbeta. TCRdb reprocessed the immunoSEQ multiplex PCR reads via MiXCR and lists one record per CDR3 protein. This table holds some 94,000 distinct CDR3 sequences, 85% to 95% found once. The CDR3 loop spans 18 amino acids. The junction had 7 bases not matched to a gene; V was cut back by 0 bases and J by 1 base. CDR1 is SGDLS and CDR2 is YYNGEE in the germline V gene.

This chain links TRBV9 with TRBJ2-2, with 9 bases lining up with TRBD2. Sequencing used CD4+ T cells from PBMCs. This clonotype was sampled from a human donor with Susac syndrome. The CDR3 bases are TGTGCCAGCAGCGTAGAGGCGCTAGCGGGGCTGAACACCGGGGAGCTGTTTTTT. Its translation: CASSVEALAGLNTGELFF.